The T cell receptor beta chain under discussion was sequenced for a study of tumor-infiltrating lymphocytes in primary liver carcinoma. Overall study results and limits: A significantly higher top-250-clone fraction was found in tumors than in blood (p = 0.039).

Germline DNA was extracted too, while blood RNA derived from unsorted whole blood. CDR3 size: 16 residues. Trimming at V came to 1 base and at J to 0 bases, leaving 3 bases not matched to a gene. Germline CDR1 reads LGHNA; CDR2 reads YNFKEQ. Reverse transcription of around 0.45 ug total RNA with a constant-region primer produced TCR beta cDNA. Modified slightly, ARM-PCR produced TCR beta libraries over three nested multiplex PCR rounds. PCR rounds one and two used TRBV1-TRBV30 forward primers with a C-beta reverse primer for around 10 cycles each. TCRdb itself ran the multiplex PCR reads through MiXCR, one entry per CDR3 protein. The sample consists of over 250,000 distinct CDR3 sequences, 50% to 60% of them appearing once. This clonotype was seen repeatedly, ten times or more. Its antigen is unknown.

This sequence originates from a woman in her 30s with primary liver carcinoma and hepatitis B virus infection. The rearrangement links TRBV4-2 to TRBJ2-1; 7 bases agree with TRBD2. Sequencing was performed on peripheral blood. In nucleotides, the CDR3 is TGTGCCAGCAGCCAAGTCGGGGGGAGCTCCTACAATGAGCAGTTCTTC. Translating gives CASSQVGGSSYNEQFF.